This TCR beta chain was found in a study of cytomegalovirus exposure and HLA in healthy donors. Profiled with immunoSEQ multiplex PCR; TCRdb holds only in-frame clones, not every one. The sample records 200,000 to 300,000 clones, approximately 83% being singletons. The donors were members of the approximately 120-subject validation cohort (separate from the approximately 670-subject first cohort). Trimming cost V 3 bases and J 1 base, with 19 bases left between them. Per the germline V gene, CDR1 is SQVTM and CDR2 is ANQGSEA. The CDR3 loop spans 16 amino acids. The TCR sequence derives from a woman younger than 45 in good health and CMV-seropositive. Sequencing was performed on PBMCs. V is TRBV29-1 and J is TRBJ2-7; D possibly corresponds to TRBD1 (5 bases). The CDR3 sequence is CSVDGGSGRNSYEQYF. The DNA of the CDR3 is TGCAGCGTTGATGGTGGGTCAGGGCGCAATTCCTACGAGCAGTACTTC.